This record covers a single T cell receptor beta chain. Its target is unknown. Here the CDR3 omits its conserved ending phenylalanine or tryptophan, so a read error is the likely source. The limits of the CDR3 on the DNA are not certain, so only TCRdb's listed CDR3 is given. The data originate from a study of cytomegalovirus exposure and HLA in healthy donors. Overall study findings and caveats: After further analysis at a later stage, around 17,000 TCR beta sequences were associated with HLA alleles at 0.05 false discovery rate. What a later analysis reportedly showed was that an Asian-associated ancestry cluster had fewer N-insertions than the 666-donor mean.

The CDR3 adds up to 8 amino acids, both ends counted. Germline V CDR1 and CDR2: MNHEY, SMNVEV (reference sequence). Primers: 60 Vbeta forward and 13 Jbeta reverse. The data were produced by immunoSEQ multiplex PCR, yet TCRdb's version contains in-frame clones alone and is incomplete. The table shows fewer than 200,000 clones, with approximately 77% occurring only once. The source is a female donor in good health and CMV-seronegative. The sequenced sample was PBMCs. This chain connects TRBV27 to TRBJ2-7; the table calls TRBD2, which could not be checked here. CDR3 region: CAILEGPR.